This TCR beta chain was found in a study of spatial heterogeneity in lung cancer. Study overall: Detected sequences consistently included more beta-chain ones than alpha-chain ones.

V trimming: 0 bases; J trimming: 6 bases; junction bases outside the gene matches: 4. The germline V gene has CDR1 DFQATT and CDR2 SNEGSKA (reference sequence). This CDR3 contains 17 residues. TCRdb used MiXCR to reprocess the 5' RACE reads, holding one entry per CDR3 protein. The sample holds 40,000 to 45,000 distinct CDR3 sequences, roughly an eighth seen once. The time point was: sample taken at primary tumor resection. Unsorted whole RNA samples from tumor, nontumor lung or frozen PBMC were sequenced. This material consisted of PBMCs, taken at surgery. The TCR originated in a male donor with early-stage non-small cell lung cancer. V and J are TRBV20-1 and TRBJ2-2, with 16 bases fitting TRBD2. The CDR3 region is CSARDRGTSGRAGELFF. CDR3 coding DNA: TGCAGTGCTAGAGATCGAGGGACTAGCGGGAGGGCCGGGGAGCTGTTTTTT.